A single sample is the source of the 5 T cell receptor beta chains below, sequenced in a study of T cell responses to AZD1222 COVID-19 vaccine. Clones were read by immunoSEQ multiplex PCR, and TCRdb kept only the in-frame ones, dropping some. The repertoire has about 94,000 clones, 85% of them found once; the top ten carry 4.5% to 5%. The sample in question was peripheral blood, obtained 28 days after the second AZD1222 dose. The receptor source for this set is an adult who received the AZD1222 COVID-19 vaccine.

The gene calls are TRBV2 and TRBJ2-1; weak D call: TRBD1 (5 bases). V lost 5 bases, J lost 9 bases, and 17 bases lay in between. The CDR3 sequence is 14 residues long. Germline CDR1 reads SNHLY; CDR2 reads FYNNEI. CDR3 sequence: CASSTQGVGSEQFF. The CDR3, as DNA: TGTGCCAGCAGTACTCAGGGCGTAGGATCTGAGCAGTTCTTC.

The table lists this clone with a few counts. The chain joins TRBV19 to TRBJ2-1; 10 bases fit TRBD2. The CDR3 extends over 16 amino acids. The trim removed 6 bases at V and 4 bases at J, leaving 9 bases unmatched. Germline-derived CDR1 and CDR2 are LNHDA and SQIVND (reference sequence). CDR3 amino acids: CASRTSGRATYNEQFF. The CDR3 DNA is TGTGCCAGTAGGACGAGCGGGAGGGCAACTTACAATGAGCAGTTCTTC.

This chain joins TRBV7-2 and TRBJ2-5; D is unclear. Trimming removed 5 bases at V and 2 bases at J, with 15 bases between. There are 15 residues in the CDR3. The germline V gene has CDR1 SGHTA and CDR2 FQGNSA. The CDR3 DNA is TGTGCCAGCAGCAACAGAGGCCGGTCACAAGAGACCCAGTACTTC. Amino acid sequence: CASSNRGRSQETQYF.

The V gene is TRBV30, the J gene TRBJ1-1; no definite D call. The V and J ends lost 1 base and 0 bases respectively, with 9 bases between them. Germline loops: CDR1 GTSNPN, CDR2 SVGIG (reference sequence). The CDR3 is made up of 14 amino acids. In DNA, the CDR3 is TGTGCCTGGAGTGCCAGTTACATGAACACTGAAGCTTTCTTT. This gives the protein CAWSASYMNTEAFF.

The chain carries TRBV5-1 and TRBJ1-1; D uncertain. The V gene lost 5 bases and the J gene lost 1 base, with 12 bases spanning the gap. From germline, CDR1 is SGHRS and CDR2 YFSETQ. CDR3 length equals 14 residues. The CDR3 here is CASSGPSQNTEAFF. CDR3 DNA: TGCGCCAGCAGTGGTCCCAGCCAGAACACTGAAGCTTTCTTT.